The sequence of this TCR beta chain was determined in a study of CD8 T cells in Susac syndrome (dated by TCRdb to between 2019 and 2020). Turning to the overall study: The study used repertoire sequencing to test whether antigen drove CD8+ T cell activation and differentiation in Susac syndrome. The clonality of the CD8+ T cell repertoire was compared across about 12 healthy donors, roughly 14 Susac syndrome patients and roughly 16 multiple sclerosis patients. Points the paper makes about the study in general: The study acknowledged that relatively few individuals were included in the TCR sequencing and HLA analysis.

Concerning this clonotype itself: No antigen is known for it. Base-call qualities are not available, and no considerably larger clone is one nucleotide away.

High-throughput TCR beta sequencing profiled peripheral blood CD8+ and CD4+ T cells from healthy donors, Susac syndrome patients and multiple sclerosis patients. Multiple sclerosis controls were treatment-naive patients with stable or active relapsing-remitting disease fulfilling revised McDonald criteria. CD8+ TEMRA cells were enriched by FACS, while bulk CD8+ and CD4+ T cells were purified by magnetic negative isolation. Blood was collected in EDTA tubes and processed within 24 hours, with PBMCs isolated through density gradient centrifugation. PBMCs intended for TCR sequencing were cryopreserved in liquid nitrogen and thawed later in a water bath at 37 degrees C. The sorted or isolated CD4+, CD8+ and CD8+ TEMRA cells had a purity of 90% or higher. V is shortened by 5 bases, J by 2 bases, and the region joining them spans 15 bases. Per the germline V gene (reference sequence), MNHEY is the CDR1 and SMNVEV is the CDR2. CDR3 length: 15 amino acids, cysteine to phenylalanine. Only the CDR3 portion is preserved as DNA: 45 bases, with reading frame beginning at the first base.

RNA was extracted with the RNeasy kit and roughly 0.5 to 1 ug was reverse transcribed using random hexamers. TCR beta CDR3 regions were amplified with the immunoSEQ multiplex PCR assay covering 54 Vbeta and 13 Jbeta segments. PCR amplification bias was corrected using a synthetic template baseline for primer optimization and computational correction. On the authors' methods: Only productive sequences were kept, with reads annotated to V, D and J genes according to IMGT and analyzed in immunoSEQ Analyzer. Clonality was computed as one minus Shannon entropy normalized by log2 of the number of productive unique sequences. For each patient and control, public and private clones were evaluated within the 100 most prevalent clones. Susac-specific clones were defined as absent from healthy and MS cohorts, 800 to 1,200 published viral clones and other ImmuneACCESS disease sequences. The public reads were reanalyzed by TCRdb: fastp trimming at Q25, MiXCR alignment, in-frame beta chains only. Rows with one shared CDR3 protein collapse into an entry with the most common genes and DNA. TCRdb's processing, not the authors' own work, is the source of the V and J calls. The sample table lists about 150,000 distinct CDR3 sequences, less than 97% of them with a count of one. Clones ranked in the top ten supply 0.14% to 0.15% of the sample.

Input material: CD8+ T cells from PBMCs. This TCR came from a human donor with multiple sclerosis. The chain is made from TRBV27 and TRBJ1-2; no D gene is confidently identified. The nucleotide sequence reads TGTGCCAGCAGTAGTATGTACGGATCGAACTATGGCTACACCTTC. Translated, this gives CASSSMYGSNYGYTF.